These T cell receptor beta chains were read from a single sample in a study of cytomegalovirus exposure and HLA in healthy donors. Clones were read by immunoSEQ multiplex PCR, and TCRdb kept only the in-frame ones, dropping some. The sample includes some 150,000 clones, 87% of them seen just once. The sequencing input was PBMCs. The receptors derive from a woman in her twenties or thirties in good health and CMV-seronegative. The CDR3 runs from the conserved cysteine through the conserved F or W. Each record gives: V gene, D gene, J gene, CDR3 protein. The D gene is left open where the match is weak.

>TRBV6-5|-|TRBJ1-6
CASSTPSNSPLHF
>TRBV9|-|TRBJ2-7
CASSLWGEGEQYF
>TRBV29-1|TRBD2|TRBJ2-1
CTLTSGGLGEQFF
>TRBV27|-|TRBJ1-5
CASRSGNVNNQPQHF
>TRBV5-4|-|TRBJ2-7
CALAGDFYEQYF
>TRBV19|TRBD1|TRBJ1-1
CASSIAGQGADPEAFF
>TRBV6-6|-|TRBJ1-1
CASSSGAGGGNTEAFF
>TRBV6-5|TRBD2|TRBJ2-5
CASTTSGGSGETQYF
>TRBV9|TRBD2|TRBJ2-7
CASSVTSGDEQYF
>TRBV5-6|-|TRBJ2-6
CASTNRGLSGANVLTF
>TRBV19|TRBD1|TRBJ1-5
CASRGQGSNQPQHF
>TRBV29-1|-|TRBJ2-1
CSVEESADSYNEQFF
>TRBV6-5|-|TRBJ1-6
CASSYELNSPLHF
>TRBV7-9|-|TRBJ1-4
CASSLRAPGGILFF
>TRBV7-6|TRBD1|TRBJ2-7
CASSPHPGQGNYEQYF
>TRBV28|-|TRBJ1-5
CASRGTFYSNQPQHF
>TRBV5-1|-|TRBJ2-5
CASSLGPTQETQYF
>TRBV5-1|TRBD2|TRBJ2-7
CASSFPRLAGGTAYEQYF
>TRBV19|-|TRBJ2-7
CASSNTWEVYEQYF
>TRBV6-4|-|TRBJ2-7
CASSQVGGLNEQYF
>TRBV19|TRBD1|TRBJ1-2
CASSIGFARTGGYGYTF
>TRBV5-6|-|TRBJ2-7
CASTTKTVPWGEQYF
>TRBV28|-|TRBJ2-1
CASSLGYVDTNNEQFF
>TRBV7-6|-|TRBJ2-5
CASSSTLEVETQYF
>TRBV29-1|TRBD2|TRBJ2-1
CSVAGTRVAYNEQFF
>TRBV15|TRBD1|TRBJ2-7
CATSRVVWGQGAGEQYF
>TRBV27|TRBD1|TRBJ2-3
CASSRTVPGQGVRDTQYF
>TRBV21-1|-|TRBJ2-1
CASSSPGLRSSYNEQFF
>TRBV9|-|TRBJ2-7
CASSPLDGRGDEQYF